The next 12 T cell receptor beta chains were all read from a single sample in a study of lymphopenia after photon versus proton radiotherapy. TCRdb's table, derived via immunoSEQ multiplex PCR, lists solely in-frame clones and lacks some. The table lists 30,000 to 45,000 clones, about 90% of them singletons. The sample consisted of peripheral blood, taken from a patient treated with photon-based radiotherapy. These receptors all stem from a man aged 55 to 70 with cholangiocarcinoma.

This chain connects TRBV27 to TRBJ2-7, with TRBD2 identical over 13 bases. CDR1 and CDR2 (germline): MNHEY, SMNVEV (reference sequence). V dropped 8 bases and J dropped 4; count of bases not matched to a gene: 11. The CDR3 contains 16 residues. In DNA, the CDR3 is TGTGCCAGCGCGAAAGAGGGACTAGCGGGGTCTTACGAGCAGTACTTC. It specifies CASAKEGLAGSYEQYF.

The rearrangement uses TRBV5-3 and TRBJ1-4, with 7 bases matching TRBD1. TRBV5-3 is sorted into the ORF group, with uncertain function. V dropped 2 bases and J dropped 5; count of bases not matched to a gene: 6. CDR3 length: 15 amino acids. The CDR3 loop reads CARSLVTGRNEKLFF. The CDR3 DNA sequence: TGTGCCAGAAGCTTAGTGACAGGGCGAAATGAAAAACTGTTTTTT.

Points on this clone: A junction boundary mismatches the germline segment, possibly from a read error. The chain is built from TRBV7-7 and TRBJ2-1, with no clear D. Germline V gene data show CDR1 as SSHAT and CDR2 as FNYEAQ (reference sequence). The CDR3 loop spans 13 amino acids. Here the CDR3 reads CASSLDRHNEQFF. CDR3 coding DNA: TGTGCTAGCAGCTTGGATAGACACAATGAGCAGTTCTTC.

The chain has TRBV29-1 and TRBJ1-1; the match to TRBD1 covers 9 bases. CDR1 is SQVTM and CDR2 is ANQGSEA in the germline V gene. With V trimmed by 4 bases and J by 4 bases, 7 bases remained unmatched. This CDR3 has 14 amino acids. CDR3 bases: TGCAGCGTTGCAACCGGGACAGGGTTCACTGAAGCTTTCTTT. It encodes CSVATGTGFTEAFF.

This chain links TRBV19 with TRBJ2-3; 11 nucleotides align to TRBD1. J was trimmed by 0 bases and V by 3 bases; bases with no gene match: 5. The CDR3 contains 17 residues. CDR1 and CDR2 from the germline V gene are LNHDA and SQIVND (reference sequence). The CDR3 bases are TGTGCCAGTAGTATGGCGGGACAGGGGGTGAGCACAGATACGCAGTATTTT. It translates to CASSMAGQGVSTDTQYF. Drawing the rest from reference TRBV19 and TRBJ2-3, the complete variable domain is DGGITQSPKYLFRKEGQNVTLSCEQNLNHDAMYWYRQDPGQGLRLIYYSQIVNDFQKGDIAEGYSVSREKKESFPLTVTSAQKNPTAFYLCASSMAGQGVSTDTQYFGPGTRLTVL.

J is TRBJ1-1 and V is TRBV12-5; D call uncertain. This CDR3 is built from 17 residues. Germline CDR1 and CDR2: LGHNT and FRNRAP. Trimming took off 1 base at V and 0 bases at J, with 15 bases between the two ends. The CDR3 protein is CASGLAYETEMNTEAFF. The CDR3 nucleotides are TGTGCTAGTGGTTTGGCATACGAGACGGAAATGAACACTGAAGCTTTCTTT.

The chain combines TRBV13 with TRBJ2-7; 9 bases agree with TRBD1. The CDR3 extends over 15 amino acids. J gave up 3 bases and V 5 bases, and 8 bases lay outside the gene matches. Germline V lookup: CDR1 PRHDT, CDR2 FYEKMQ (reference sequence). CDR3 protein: CASSVRATGGYEQYF. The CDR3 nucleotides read TGTGCCAGCAGCGTGAGGGCGACAGGGGGCTACGAGCAGTACTTC.

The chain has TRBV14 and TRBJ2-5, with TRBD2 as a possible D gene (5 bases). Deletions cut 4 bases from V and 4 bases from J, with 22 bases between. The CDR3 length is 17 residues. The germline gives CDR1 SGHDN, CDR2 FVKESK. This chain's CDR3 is CASSPKGGPYEGETQYF. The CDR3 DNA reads TGTGCCAGCAGCCCTAAAGGTGGCCCATATGAGGGAGAGACCCAGTACTTC. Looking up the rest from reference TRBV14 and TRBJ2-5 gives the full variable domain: EAGVTQFPSHSVIEKGQTVTLRCDPISGHDNLYWYRRVMGKEIKFLLHFVKESKQDESGMPNNRFLAERTGGTYSTLKVQPAELEDSGVYFCASSPKGGPYEGETQYFGPGTRLLVL.

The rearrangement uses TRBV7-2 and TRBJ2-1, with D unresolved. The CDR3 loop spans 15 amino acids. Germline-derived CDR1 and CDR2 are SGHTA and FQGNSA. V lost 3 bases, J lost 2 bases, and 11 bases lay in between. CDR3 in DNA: TGTGCCAGCAGCTTTATAGGGTCGACCTACAATGAGCAGTTCTTC. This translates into CASSFIGSTYNEQFF.

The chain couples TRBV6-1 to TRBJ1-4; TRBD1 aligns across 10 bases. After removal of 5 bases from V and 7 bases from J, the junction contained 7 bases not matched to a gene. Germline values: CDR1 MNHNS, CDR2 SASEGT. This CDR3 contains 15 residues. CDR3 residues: CASSSLGTGVEKLFF. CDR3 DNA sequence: TGTGCCAGCAGTTCACTCGGGACAGGGGTTGAAAAACTGTTTTTT.

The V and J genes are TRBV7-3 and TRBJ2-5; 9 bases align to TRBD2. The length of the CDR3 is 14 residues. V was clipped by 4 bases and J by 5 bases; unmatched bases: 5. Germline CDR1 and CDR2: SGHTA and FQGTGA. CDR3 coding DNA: TGTGCCAGCAGCTCCGGGACTAGCAGGGAGACCCAGTACTTC. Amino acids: CASSSGTSRETQYF. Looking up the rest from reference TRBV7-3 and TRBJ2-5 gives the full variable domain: GAGVSQTPSNKVTEKGKYVELRCDPISGHTALYWYRQSLGQGPEFLIYFQGTGAADDSGLPNDRFFAVRPEGSVSTLKIQRTERGDSAVYLCASSSGTSRETQYFGPGTRLLVL.

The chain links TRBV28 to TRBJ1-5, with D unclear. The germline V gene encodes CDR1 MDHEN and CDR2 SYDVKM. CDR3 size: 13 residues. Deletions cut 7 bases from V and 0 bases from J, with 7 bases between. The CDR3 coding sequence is TGTGCCAGCATAACCGATAGCAATCAGCCCCAGCATTTT. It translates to CASITDSNQPQHF. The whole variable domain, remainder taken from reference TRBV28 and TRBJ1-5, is DVKVTQSSRYLVKRTGEKVFLECVQDMDHENMFWYRQDPGLGLRLIYFSYDVKMKEKGDIPEGYSVSREKKERFSLILESASTNQTSMYLCASITDSNQPQHFGDGTRLSIL.